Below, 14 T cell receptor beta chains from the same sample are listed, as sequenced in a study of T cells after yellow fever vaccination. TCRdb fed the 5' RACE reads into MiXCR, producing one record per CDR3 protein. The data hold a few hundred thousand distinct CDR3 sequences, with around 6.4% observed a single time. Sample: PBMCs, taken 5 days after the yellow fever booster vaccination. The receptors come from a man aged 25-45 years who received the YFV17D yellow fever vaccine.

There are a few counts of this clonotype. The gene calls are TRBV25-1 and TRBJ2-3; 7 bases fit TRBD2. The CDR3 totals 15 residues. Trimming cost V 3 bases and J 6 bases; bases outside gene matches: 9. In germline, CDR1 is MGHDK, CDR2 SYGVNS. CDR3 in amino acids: CASSDARLAADTQYF. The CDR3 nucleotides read TGTGCCAGCAGTGATGCTCGGCTAGCGGCGGATACGCAGTATTTT.

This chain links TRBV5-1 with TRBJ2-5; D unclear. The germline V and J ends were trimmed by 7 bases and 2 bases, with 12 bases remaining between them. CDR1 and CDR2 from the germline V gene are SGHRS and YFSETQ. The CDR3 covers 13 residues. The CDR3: CASGQTPQETQYF. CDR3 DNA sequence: TGCGCCAGCGGGCAGACGCCACAAGAGACCCAGTACTTC.

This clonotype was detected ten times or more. CDR3 sequence reads: CASSTRAIQITGELFF. The DNA of the CDR3 is TGTGCCAGCAGCACAAGAGCCATACAGATCACCGGGGAGCTGTTTTTT. The chain has TRBV7-2 and TRBJ2-2; D unresolved. Trimming took 5 bases from V and 4 from J, leaving 17 bases between them. Germline values: CDR1 SGHTA, CDR2 FQGNSA. CDR3 size: 16 residues.

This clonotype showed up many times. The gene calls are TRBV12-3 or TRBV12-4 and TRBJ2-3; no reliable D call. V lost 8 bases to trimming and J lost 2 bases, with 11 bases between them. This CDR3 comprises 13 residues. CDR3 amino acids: CASAVPFTDTQYF. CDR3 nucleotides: TGTGCCAGCGCAGTCCCCTTCACAGATACGCAGTATTTT.

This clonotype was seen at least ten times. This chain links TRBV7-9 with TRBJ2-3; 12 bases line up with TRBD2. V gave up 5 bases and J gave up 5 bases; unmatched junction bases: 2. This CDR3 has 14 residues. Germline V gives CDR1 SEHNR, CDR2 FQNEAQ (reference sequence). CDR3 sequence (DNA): TGTGCCAGCAGCCAGGGACTAGCGGGAGATACGCAGTATTTT. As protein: CASSQGLAGDTQYF.

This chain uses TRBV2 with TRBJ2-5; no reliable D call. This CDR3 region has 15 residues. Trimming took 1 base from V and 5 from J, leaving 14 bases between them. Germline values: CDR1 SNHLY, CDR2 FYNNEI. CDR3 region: CASSEVGGPGETQYF. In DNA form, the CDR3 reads TGTGCCAGCAGTGAAGTGGGTGGCCCCGGGGAGACCCAGTACTTC.

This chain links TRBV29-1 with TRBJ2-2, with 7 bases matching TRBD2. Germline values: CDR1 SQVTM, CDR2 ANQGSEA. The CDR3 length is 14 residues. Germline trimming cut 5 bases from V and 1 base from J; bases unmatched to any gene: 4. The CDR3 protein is CSVLRGKNTGELFF. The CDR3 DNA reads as TGCAGCGTTTTGCGGGGGAAGAACACCGGGGAGCTGTTTTTT.

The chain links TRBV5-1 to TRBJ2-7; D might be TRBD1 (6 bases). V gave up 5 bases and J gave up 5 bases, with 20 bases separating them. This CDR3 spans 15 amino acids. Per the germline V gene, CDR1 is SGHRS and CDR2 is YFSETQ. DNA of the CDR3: TGCGCCAGCAGTTCCCGGGACACCCAAGGCAACGAGCAGTACTTC. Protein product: CASSSRDTQGNEQYF.

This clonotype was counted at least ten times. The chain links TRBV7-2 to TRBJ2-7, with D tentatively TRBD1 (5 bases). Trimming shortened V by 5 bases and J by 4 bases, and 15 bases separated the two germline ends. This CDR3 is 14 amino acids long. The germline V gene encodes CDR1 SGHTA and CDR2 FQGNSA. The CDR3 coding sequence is TGTGCCAGCAGCCCCAGGGTTCGGAATTACGAGCAGTACTTC. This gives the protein CASSPRVRNYEQYF.

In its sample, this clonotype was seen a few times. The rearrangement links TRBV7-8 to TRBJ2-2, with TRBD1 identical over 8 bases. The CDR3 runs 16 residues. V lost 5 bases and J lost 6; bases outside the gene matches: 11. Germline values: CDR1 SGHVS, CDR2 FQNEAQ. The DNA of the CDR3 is TGTGCCAGCAGCAACCCAAACAGGGGGTCGGCCGGGGAGCTGTTTTTT. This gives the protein CASSNPNRGSAGELFF. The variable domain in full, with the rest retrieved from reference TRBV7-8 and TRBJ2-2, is GAGVSQSPRYKVAKRGQDVALRCDPISGHVSLFWYQQALGQGPEFLTYFQNEAQLDKSGLPSDRFFAERPEGSVSTLKIQRTQQEDSAVYLCASSNPNRGSAGELFFGEGSRLTVL.

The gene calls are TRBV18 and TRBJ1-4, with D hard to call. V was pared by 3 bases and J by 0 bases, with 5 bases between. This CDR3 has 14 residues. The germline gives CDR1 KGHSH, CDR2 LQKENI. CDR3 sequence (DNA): TGTGCCAGCTCACCTCGCGCAACTAATGAAAAACTGTTTTTT. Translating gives CASSPRATNEKLFF.

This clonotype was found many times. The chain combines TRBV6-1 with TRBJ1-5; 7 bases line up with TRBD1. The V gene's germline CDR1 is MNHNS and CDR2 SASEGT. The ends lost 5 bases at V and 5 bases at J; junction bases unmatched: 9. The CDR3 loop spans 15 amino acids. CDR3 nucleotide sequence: TGTGCCAGCAGTCCGACAGGGCAGGGGGATCAGCCCCAGCATTTT. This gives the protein CASSPTGQGDQPQHF.

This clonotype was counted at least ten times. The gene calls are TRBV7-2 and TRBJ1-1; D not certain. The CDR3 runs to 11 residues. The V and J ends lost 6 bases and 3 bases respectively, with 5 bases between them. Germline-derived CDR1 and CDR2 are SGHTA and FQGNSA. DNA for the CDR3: TGTGCCAGCAGTCGGGACACTGAAGCTTTCTTT. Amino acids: CASSRDTEAFF.

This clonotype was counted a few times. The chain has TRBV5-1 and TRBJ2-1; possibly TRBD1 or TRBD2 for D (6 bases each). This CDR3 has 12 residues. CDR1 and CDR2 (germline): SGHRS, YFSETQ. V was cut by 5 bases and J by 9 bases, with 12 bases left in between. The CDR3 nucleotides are TGCGCCAGCAGACCGGGGGCCAGTGAGCAGTTCTTC. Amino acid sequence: CASRPGASEQFF. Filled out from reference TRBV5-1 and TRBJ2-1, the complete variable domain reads KAGVTQTPRYLIKTRGQQVTLSCSPISGHRSVSWYQQTPGQGLQFLFEYFSETQRNKGNFPGRFSGRQFSNSRSEMNVSTLELGDSALYLCASRPGASEQFFGPGTRLTVL.